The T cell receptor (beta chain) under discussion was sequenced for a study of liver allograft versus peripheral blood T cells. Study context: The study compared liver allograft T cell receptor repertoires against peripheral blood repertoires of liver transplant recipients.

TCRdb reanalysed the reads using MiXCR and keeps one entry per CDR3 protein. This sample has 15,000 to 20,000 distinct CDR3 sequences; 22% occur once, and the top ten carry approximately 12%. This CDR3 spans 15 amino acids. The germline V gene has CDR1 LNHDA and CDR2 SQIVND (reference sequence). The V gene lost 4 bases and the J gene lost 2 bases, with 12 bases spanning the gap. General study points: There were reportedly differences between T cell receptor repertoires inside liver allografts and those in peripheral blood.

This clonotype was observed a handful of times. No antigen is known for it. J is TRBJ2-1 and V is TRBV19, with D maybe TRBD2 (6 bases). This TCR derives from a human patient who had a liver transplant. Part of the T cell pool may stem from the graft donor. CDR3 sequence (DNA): TGTGCCAGTAGTACTTCTGCGGGACCCTACAATGAGCAGTTCTTC. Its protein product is CASSTSAGPYNEQFF.